These T cell receptor beta chains were read from a single sample in a study of CD8+ T cells in alopecia areata. The method was immunoSEQ multiplex PCR; TCRdb's version includes in-frame clones alone and lacks a portion of them. The sample consists of about 210,000 clones, around two fifths of them appearing once. The source was CD4+ T cells sorted from blood, collected between weeks 36 and 40, from a patient treated with tofacitinib. The receptors derive from a human donor with alopecia areata. Each CDR3 is given with its conserved first and last residue. D genes are given only for firm matches. Size is stated for part of the rows, as once, few or many counts, or as a class when the clone is expanded.

>.|TRBV29-1|TRBJ1-1|.
TGCAGCGTTGGGGGGCCTGAAGCTTTCTTT
CSVGGPEAFF
>.|TRBV7-2|TRBJ2-7|.
TGTGCCAGCAGCTTCCGAGACAAGAGCTCCTACGAGCAGTACTTC
CASSFRDKSSYEQYF
>few|TRBV6-4|TRBJ2-1|.
TGTGCCAGCAGTGACTCAAATTACAATGAGCAGTTCTTC
CASSDSNYNEQFF
>.|TRBV5-4|TRBJ2-4|.
TGTGCCAGCAGCCCTGAACCGGGACTGAGCCGAAACATTCAGTACTTC
CASSPEPGLSRNIQYF
>few|TRBV6-1|TRBJ2-1|.
TGTGCCAGCAGTGAAGCCCATGGATCCTACAATGAGCAGTTCTTC
CASSEAHGSYNEQFF
>.|TRBV29-1|TRBJ2-2|.
TGCAGCGTGAGACCGAACACCGGGGAGCTGTTTTTT
CSVRPNTGELFF
>.|TRBV30|TRBJ1-1|.
TGTGCCTGGAGCAGATCGAGTTCCTTGAACACTGAAGCTTTCTTT
CAWSRSSSLNTEAFF
>.|TRBV29-1|TRBJ2-1|TRBD2
TGCAGCGTTGAAGATCTTTTTTCGACTAGCGGGGCTAGCTCCTACAATGAGCAGTTCTTC
CSVEDLFSTSGASSYNEQFF
>few|TRBV29-1|TRBJ1-5|.
TGCAGCGTGACCGGGGGTGGCAATCAGCCCCAGCATTTT
CSVTGGGNQPQHF
>few|TRBV5-4|TRBJ2-5|.
TGTGCCAGCAGGTCTAGTGGAGCTGGGGAGACCCAGTACTTC
CASRSSGAGETQYF